One T cell receptor (beta chain) is described in this entry. Its antigen is as yet unknown. Sequencing was performed with immunoSEQ multiplex PCR; in TCRdb, only in-frame clones are kept and a portion is missing. Here the sample spans about 15,000 clones, roughly 91% being singletons. Germline CDR1 SGHKS, CDR2 YYEKEE (reference sequence). V dropped 4 bases and J dropped 6; count of bases not matched to a gene: 15. The CDR3 contains 17 residues. This sample is drawn from a study of STAT3 mutations in large granular lymphocyte leukemia. General study findings and limits: In T-cell large granular lymphocyte leukemia, about half of patients showed multiple immunodominant subclonotypes.

This chain connects TRBV5-5 to TRBJ2-3, with TRBD2 matching 9 bases. Source material: peripheral blood mononuclear cells. The receptor's source is a woman aged 45-59 years with T-cell large granular lymphocyte leukemia. Some clones in this sample may be carry-over from other donors' samples. DNA of the CDR3: TGTGCCAGCAGCCCTACGGGCGGGAGGGCCTGGTCTGATACGCAGTATTTT. It codes for CASSPTGGRAWSDTQYF. Drawing the rest from reference TRBV5-5 and TRBJ2-3, the complete variable domain is DAGVTQSPTHLIKTRGQQVTLRCSPISGHKSVSWYQQVLGQGPQFIFQYYEKEERGRGNFPDRFSARQFPNYSSELNVNALLLGDSALYLCASSPTGGRAWSDTQYFGPGTRLTVL.